The present entry profiles one T cell receptor (beta chain) with its context. With 4 bases clipped from V and 4 bases from J, the junction kept 5 bases outside the gene matches. This CDR3 has 15 residues. CDR1 SGHNT and CDR2 YYREEE come from the germline V gene (reference sequence). The record originates from a study of shared clonotypes between healthy human individuals. Methods used by the authors: Filtering of immunoSEQ junctional sequences could not match full-length read filtering. Some clones are missing from TCRdb's copy, which holds only in-frame ones; the method was immunoSEQ multiplex PCR. The V and J calls and clone size are taken from that table; D and trimming were inferred from the DNA. The sample lists some 2.1 million clones; roughly 94% were seen once. Donors comprised only Caucasian adults living in Nashville, Tennessee.

The rearrangement uses TRBV5-4 and TRBJ2-3; 11 bases are shared with TRBD1. Source material: naive CD4+ T cells sorted from blood. The subset: CD45RA+ positively selected. The TCR originated in a man aged 18 to 29 in good health. CDR3 DNA: TGTGCCAGCAGCCAACGGACAGGGGGCTCAGATACGCAGTATTTT. Translating gives CASSQRTGGSDTQYF.